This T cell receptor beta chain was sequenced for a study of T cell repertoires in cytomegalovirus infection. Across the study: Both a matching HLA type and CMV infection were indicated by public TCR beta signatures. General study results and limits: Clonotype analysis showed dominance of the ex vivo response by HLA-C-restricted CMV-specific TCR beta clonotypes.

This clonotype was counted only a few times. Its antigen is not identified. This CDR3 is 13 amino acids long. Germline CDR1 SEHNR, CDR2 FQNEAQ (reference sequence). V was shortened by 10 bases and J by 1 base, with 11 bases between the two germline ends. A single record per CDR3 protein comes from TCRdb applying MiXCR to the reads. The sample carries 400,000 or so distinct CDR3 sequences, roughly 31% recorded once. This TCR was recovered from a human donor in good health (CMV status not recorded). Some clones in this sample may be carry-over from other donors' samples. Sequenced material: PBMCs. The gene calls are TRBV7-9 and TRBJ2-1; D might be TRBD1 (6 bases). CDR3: CATQGMSYNEQFF. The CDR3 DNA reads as TGTGCCACACAGGGAATGTCCTACAATGAGCAGTTCTTC. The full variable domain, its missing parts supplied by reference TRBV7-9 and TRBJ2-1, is DTGVSQNPRHKITKRGQNVTFRCDPISEHNRLYWYRQTLGQGPEFLTYFQNEAQLEKSRLLSDRFSAERPKGSFSTLEIQRTEQGDSAMYLCATQGMSYNEQFFGPGTRLTVL.